Listed below are T cell receptor beta chains from one sample, sequenced in a study of blood T cell repertoires in COVID-19. Clones were read by immunoSEQ multiplex PCR, and TCRdb kept only the in-frame ones, dropping some. The repertoire holds roughly 300,000 clones, around 82% seen once, with 0.95% to 1.5% in the top ten. The sequenced sample consisted of peripheral blood. The source of these receptors is a woman in her fifties or sixties with acute or convalescent COVID-19. The CDR3 runs from the conserved cysteine through the conserved F or W. D genes are given only for firm matches. Expanded clones are given a class, and other clones once, few, many or no size at all.

j_gene	v_gene	d_gene	abundance	CDR3nt	CDR3aa
TRBJ1-6	TRBV3-1/TRBV3-2	.	.	TGTGCCAGCAGACAGGGTAATTCACCCCTCCACTTT	CASRQGNSPLHF
TRBJ2-1	TRBV4-2	TRBD1	.	TGTGCCAGCAGCCATGCAGGGGGATACAATGAGCAGTTCTTC	CASSHAGGYNEQFF
TRBJ2-1	TRBV5-1	.	.	TGCGCCAGCAGCCAAAGGACAGACGCATACAATGAGCAGTTCTTC	CASSQRTDAYNEQFF
TRBJ2-3	TRBV2	.	.	TGTGCCAGCAGGGAGGAGGGACTGGTAGATACGCAGTATTTT	CASREEGLVDTQYF
TRBJ2-1	TRBV6-4	.	.	TGTGCCAGCAGCGCCCAAGTTTGGAGCTCCTACAATGAGCAGTTCTTC	CASSAQVWSSYNEQFF
TRBJ2-1	TRBV5-1	.	.	TGCGCCAGCAGCTTGGTCTCCAGAACCTCCTACAATGAGCAGTTCTTC	CASSLVSRTSYNEQFF
TRBJ2-1	TRBV6-6	.	.	TGTGCCAGCAGTTATAGAGTCTATGAGCAGTTCTTC	CASSYRVYEQFF
TRBJ2-1	TRBV3-1/TRBV3-2	TRBD2	.	TGTGCCAGCAGCCGCGTCACTAGCGGGAGTGGTAATGAGCAGTTCTTC	CASSRVTSGSGNEQFF
TRBJ2-3	TRBV29-1	.	.	TGCAGCGTGATACAGGGATCTAGCACAGATACGCAGTATTTT	CSVIQGSSTDTQYF
TRBJ2-1	TRBV2	TRBD2	.	TGTGCCAGCAGTGACGGTAGCGGGGGGGTATACAATGAGCAGTTCTTC	CASSDGSGGVYNEQFF
TRBJ1-2	TRBV5-4	.	.	TGTGCCAGCAGCGCGAAGAGTCCGGGAGCTAACTATGGCTACACCTTC	CASSAKSPGANYGYTF
TRBJ2-1	TRBV6-2/TRBV6-3	TRBD2	.	TGTGCCAGCAGCAAGAGCGGGAGCGGCAATGAGCAGTTCTTC	CASSKSGSGNEQFF
TRBJ2-2	TRBV5-1	.	.	TGCGCCAGCAGCCCCTTGCCGGACACCGGGGAGCTGTTTTTT	CASSPLPDTGELFF
TRBJ1-2	TRBV12-3/TRBV12-4	.	few	TGTGCCAGCAGTGGCGGGGACTATGGCTACACCTTC	CASSGGDYGYTF
TRBJ1-1	TRBV10-3	TRBD1	.	TGTGCCTCAACAGGGGGCGCGGCTGAAGCTTTCTTT	CASTGGAAEAFF
TRBJ1-5	TRBV5-6	.	.	TGTGCCAGCAGCCGCGGGAACAATCAGCCCCAGCATTTT	CASSRGNNQPQHF
TRBJ1-2	TRBV5-4	.	.	TGTGCCAGCAGCTTGGCCGATAGAACAGACACCTTC	CASSLADRTDTF
TRBJ2-2	TRBV6-5	TRBD1	once	TGTGCCAGCAGCCGACAGGGGGCCGGCGGGGAGCTGTTTTTT	CASSRQGAGGELFF
TRBJ1-1	TRBV7-9	.	.	TGTGCCAGCAGCTACGACAAGAACACTGAAGCTTTCTTT	CASSYDKNTEAFF
TRBJ1-5	TRBV27	.	once	TGTGCCAGCAGTTTTAACGGGGGCAATCAGCCCCAGCATTTT	CASSFNGGNQPQHF
TRBJ2-3	TRBV6-4	.	.	TGTGCCAGCAGTGAACAGGAGTCCGCTGCAGATACGCAGTATTTT	CASSEQESAADTQYF
TRBJ1-1	TRBV19	TRBD1	.	TGTGCCAGCGCACCCAACAGGGGCACTGAAGCTTTCTTT	CASAPNRGTEAFF
TRBJ2-3	TRBV2	.	.	TGTGCCAGCAGTTCCCAGAGGCAGGGAACAGATACGCAGTATTTT	CASSSQRQGTDTQYF
TRBJ2-1	TRBV4-3	TRBD2	.	TGCGCCAGCAGCCGAAACCCAGCGGGAGGGTACAATGAGCAGTTCTTC	CASSRNPAGGYNEQFF
TRBJ1-6	TRBV19	TRBD1	.	TGTGCCAGCCGGACAGGGAGGTCACCCCTCCACTTT	CASRTGRSPLHF
TRBJ2-3	TRBV6-2/TRBV6-3	TRBD2	.	TGTGCCAGCAGTTTCAGCGGGGGGGGCACAGATACGCAGTATTTT	CASSFSGGGTDTQYF
TRBJ1-2	TRBV30	TRBD1	.	TGTGCCTGGACTCGTGGTCCTCAGGGGGGTTCATCTGGCTACACCTTC	CAWTRGPQGGSSGYTF
TRBJ1-1	TRBV27	.	.	TGTGCCAGCAGTTTTCTACCGAACACTGAAGCTTTCTTT	CASSFLPNTEAFF
TRBJ1-1	TRBV6-5	TRBD1	few	TGTGCCAGCACCGACAGGGTAGAAGCTTTCTTT	CASTDRVEAFF
TRBJ2-2	TRBV10-3	TRBD2	.	TGTGCCATCAGTGCGTCTAGCGGGAGCTTCGGGGAGCTGTTTTTT	CAISASSGSFGELFF
TRBJ2-7	TRBV5-4	TRBD2	.	TGTGCCAGCAGCTTAAAAACTAGCGGGAGGACCCTTTCTTACTTC	CASSLKTSGRTLSYF
TRBJ2-1	TRBV5-1	TRBD1	once	TGCGCCAGCAGCTTCGGGACAGGGCCGACCGATGAGCAGTTCTTC	CASSFGTGPTDEQFF
TRBJ2-7	TRBV18	TRBD1	.	TGTGCCAGCTCGCCAGGACAGGGAACATACGAGCAGTACTTC	CASSPGQGTYEQYF
TRBJ1-5	TRBV5-6	TRBD1	once	TGTGCCAGCAGCCGTGACAGGGGAATAGGACAGCCCCAGCATTTT	CASSRDRGIGQPQHF
TRBJ1-2	TRBV20-1	.	few	TGCAGTGCTAGTGTTCCAGGAAAGGATGGCTACACCTTC	CSASVPGKDGYTF
TRBJ1-1	TRBV5-4	TRBD1	.	TGTGCCAGCAGCACGGGACAGGGGGTAAGAGAAACTGAAGCTTTCTTT	CASSTGQGVRETEAFF
TRBJ1-5	TRBV30	.	.	TGTGCCTGGAGTGCCTCCGGGACACTGAATCAGCCCCAGCATTTT	CAWSASGTLNQPQHF
TRBJ2-5	TRBV25-1	.	few	TGTGCCAGCTCGGACCCTCGGGAATTAGAGACCCAGTACTTC	CASSDPRELETQYF
TRBJ1-4	TRBV3-1/TRBV3-2	.	.	TGTGCCAGTACACCGGGACACAATGAAAAACTGTTTTTT	CASTPGHNEKLFF
TRBJ1-2	TRBV4-1	.	.	TGCGCCAGCAGCCAAGAGGGCTTAGGGGGCTATGGCTACACCTTC	CASSQEGLGGYGYTF
TRBJ2-6	TRBV5-1	TRBD1	.	TGCGCCAGCAGCCCAGACAGGGTTGGGGCCAACGTCCTGACTTTC	CASSPDRVGANVLTF
TRBJ1-5	TRBV27	.	.	TGTGCCAGCCAGCTCACCCGAGGAGGATTAGGCAATCAGCCCCAGCATTTT	CASQLTRGGLGNQPQHF
TRBJ2-7	TRBV3-1/TRBV3-2	.	.	TGTGCCAGCAGCCACCTCGACAGATACGAGCAGTACTTC	CASSHLDRYEQYF
TRBJ1-1	TRBV30	TRBD1	many	TGTGCCTGGAGCAGGGGGTGGAGGGCTTTCTTT	CAWSRGWRAFF
TRBJ1-4	TRBV14	TRBD1	few	TGTGCCAGCAGCCAAGATGGAGGGGGCAGGGAAAAACTGTTTTTT	CASSQDGGGREKLFF
TRBJ2-7	TRBV6-1	TRBD1	.	TGTGCCAGCAGTGAAGTACCGGGACAGGGGGCCTACGAGCAGTACTTC	CASSEVPGQGAYEQYF
TRBJ1-1	TRBV10-3	.	few	TGTGCCATAGCCACGGGGCGGGAGAGGGGAACTGAAGCTTTCTTT	CAIATGRERGTEAFF
TRBJ1-1	TRBV18	.	.	TGTGCCAGCTCACCCCAGCCGGGAGGCACTGAAGCTTTCTTT	CASSPQPGGTEAFF
TRBJ1-4	TRBV4-1	.	.	TGCGCCAGCAGCCGCGTCCACTTTGCAACTAATGAAAAACTGTTTTTT	CASSRVHFATNEKLFF
TRBJ1-1	TRBV27	.	.	TGTGCCAGCAGTTTTAGGGGAAACACTGAAGCTTTCTTT	CASSFRGNTEAFF
TRBJ2-1	TRBV28	TRBD2	.	TGTGCCAGCAGTTTACCCTATGGGACTAGCGGGAGCAATGAGCAGTTCTTC	CASSLPYGTSGSNEQFF
TRBJ2-7	TRBV18	TRBD1	.	TGTGCCAGCTCAAGCTCCGGGACAGGGGGCTACGAGCAGTACTTC	CASSSSGTGGYEQYF
TRBJ1-1	TRBV9	.	.	TGTGCCAGCAGCGTAGTGCGGGGTACCACTGAAGCTTTCTTT	CASSVVRGTTEAFF
TRBJ1-1	TRBV25-1	TRBD1	few	TGTGCCAGCAGTGACCTCAGGACAGGGCAGAACACTGAAGCTTTCTTT	CASSDLRTGQNTEAFF